The 29 T cell receptor beta chains reported below all come from one sample, sequenced in a study of T-cell memory formation after mild COVID-19. TCRdb reprocessed the 5' RACE reads with MiXCR, giving one entry per CDR3 protein. The top ten hold 12% of the sample, which has around 500,000 distinct CDR3 sequences, about 20% seen once. Sample: PBMCs or a T cell subset sorted from them (not recorded which). These TCRs come from an adult woman who had mild COVID-19 (a few samples of this study predate the infection). Cell type and time point are not known.

The J gene is TRBJ2-1, the V gene TRBV20-1, with D hard to call. From germline, CDR1 is DFQATT and CDR2 SNEGSKA (reference sequence). V dropped 0 bases and J dropped 7 bases, with 13 bases sitting between them. This CDR3 has 14 amino acids. Here the CDR3 reads CSARDLGGFNEQFF. Here the CDR3 DNA reads TGCAGTGCTAGAGATCTTGGTGGGTTTAATGAGCAGTTCTTC.

This clonotype has a handful of counts. V and J are TRBV4-3 and TRBJ2-4; no firm D call. Trimming pared 1 base from V and 0 bases from J, leaving 13 bases between. In germline, CDR1 is LGHNA, CDR2 YSLEER. The CDR3 has 17 amino acids. The CDR3 reads CASSQAVTRLAKNIQYF. CDR3 DNA sequence: TGCGCCAGCAGCCAAGCAGTGACTCGGCTAGCCAAAAACATTCAGTACTTC.

The V gene is TRBV12-3 or TRBV12-4, the J gene TRBJ1-2, with D possibly TRBD1 on 6 matching bases. The CDR3 is made up of 14 amino acids. V lost 3 bases, J lost 4 bases, and 12 bases lay in between. CDR3: CASSFGRGAYGYTF. CDR3 DNA: TGTGCCAGCAGTTTCGGCCGGGGGGCCTATGGCTACACCTTC.

This clonotype was counted between two and nine times. V usage is TRBV2 and J usage is TRBJ2-1, with D possibly TRBD1 on 5 matching bases. This CDR3 region has 14 residues. The germline V gene has CDR1 SNHLY and CDR2 FYNNEI. Trimming shortened V by 2 bases and J by 1 base, and 6 bases separated the two germline ends. The CDR3 reads CASSESGSYNEQFF. The CDR3 DNA follows: TGTGCCAGCAGTGAATCAGGGTCCTACAATGAGCAGTTCTTC.

The CDR3 is CSARGPDSYEQYF. The CDR3 nucleotides are TGCAGTGCTAGAGGGCCGGACTCCTACGAGCAGTACTTC. The chain links TRBV20-1 to TRBJ2-7; D remains unclear. Germline lookup yields CDR1 DFQATT and CDR2 SNEGSKA (reference sequence). Trimming took 1 base from V and 0 from J, leaving 7 bases between them. The CDR3 has 13 residues.

This clonotype occurred a few times. The chain recombines TRBV29-1 with TRBJ1-2; D possibly corresponds to TRBD1 (5 bases). V lost 4 bases and J lost 4, with 10 bases in between. CDR3 length: 12 amino acids. Germline V gene sequence: CDR1 SQVTM, CDR2 ANQGSEA. The CDR3 DNA reads TGCAGCGTTGTTGGCGGGGCCTATGGCTACACCTTC. It encodes CSVVGGAYGYTF.

This clonotype was detected a few times. The rearrangement links TRBV7-9 to TRBJ1-4; D might be TRBD1 (6 bases). Germline V lookup: CDR1 SEHNR, CDR2 FQNEAQ (reference sequence). Trimming shortened V by 3 bases and J by 7 bases, and 6 bases separated the two germline ends. This CDR3 has 12 residues. CDR3: CASSLDSEKLFF. The CDR3 region has the DNA TGTGCCAGCAGCTTGGACAGTGAAAAACTGTTTTTT. The full variable domain, with the rest looked up from reference TRBV7-9 and TRBJ1-4, is DTGVSQNPRHKITKRGQNVTFRCDPISEHNRLYWYRQTLGQGPEFLTYFQNEAQLEKSRLLSDRFSAERPKGSFSTLEIQRTEQGDSAMYLCASSLDSEKLFFGSGTQLSVL.

The chain has TRBV7-6 and TRBJ1-1, with 9 positions matching TRBD1. V shed 3 bases and J 1 base; nucleotides not matched to a gene: 6. The germline gives CDR1 SGHVS, CDR2 FNYEAQ. CDR3 length: 16 residues. Written as DNA, the CDR3 is TGTGCCAGCAGCTTCGGGACAGGGTTACGGAACACTGAAGCTTTCTTT. It yields the protein CASSFGTGLRNTEAFF.

In this sample, this clonotype turned up many times. V gene TRBV7-8 combines with J gene TRBJ2-3, with D uncertain. CDR1 and CDR2 (germline): SGHVS, FQNEAQ. CDR3 length: 13 residues. V gave up 4 bases and J gave up 2 bases, with 7 bases separating them. The CDR3 sequence is CASSSSHTDTQYF. The CDR3 DNA follows: TGTGCCAGCAGCTCTTCTCACACAGATACGCAGTATTTT.

This chain joins TRBV30 and TRBJ2-3; no clear D. Germline assignment: CDR1 GTSNPN and CDR2 SVGIG (reference sequence). CDR3 length: 16 amino acids. Trimming pared 4 bases from V and 0 bases from J, leaving 17 bases between. CDR3 DNA sequence: TGTGCCTGGAACCAAAACCAGGACGGAAGCACAGATACGCAGTATTTT. Protein sequence: CAWNQNQDGSTDTQYF. Full variable domain (remainder filled in from reference TRBV30 and TRBJ2-3): SQTIHQWPATLVQPVGSPLSLECTVEGTSNPNLYWYRQAAGRGLQLLFYSVGIGQISSEVPQNLSASRPQDRQFILSSKKLLLSDSGFYLCAWNQNQDGSTDTQYFGPGTRLTVL.

The rearrangement joins TRBV2 to TRBJ2-3, with D tentatively TRBD1 (6 bases). Trimming left V 6 bases short and J 2 bases short, with 12 bases between. The CDR3 spans 14 residues. Germline V lookup: CDR1 SNHLY, CDR2 FYNNEI. In nucleotides, the CDR3 is TGTGCCAGCAGCCGACAGGAAAACACAGATACGCAGTATTTT. Protein: CASSRQENTDTQYF.

This clonotype was observed at least ten times. This chain uses TRBV28 with TRBJ2-2, with D unresolved. Germline CDR1 is MDHEN and CDR2 is SYDVKM. Deletions cut 8 bases from V and 5 bases from J, with 9 bases between. This CDR3 has 12 residues. In DNA form, the CDR3 reads TGTGCCAGCCGAGCGAGGACCGGGGAGCTGTTTTTT. Encoded protein: CASRARTGELFF.

The chain combines TRBV19 with TRBJ2-3; D perhaps matches TRBD1 (6 bases). The CDR3 has 15 amino acids. Germline V gene lookup returns CDR1 LNHDA and CDR2 SQIVND (reference sequence). Trimming removed 6 bases at V and 0 bases at J, with 13 bases between. For the CDR3, the DNA is TGTGCCAGTAGACCTCGGACAGTTAGCACAGATACGCAGTATTTT. Amino acids: CASRPRTVSTDTQYF. Based on the CDR3 plus reference TRBV19 and TRBJ2-3, the full variable domain is DGGITQSPKYLFRKEGQNVTLSCEQNLNHDAMYWYRQDPGQGLRLIYYSQIVNDFQKGDIAEGYSVSREKKESFPLTVTSAQKNPTAFYLCASRPRTVSTDTQYFGPGTRLTVL.

There are a few counts of this clonotype. The chain recombines TRBV7-2 with TRBJ2-2; 14 bases line up with TRBD2. Germline loops: CDR1 SGHTA, CDR2 FQGNSA. Trimming took 4 bases from V and 8 from J; bases not matched to a gene: 6. The CDR3 is made up of 16 amino acids. The CDR3 here is CASSSGLAGVTGELFF. CDR3 nucleotide sequence: TGTGCCAGCAGCTCGGGACTAGCGGGAGTCACGGGGGAGCTGTTTTTT. The full variable domain, rest sourced from reference TRBV7-2 and TRBJ2-2, is GAGVSQSPSNKVTEKGKDVELRCDPISGHTALYWYRQSLGQGLEFLIYFQGNSAPDKSGLPSDRFSAERTGGSVSTLTIQRTQQEDSAVYLCASSSGLAGVTGELFFGEGSRLTVL.

This clonotype was found a few times. This chain links TRBV7-2 with TRBJ1-1; D gene unclear. The germline V and J ends were trimmed by 0 bases and 7 bases, with 9 bases remaining between them. The CDR3 has 13 amino acids. The germline V gene has CDR1 SGHTA and CDR2 FQGNSA. CDR3 loop: CASSLAVSREAFF. CDR3 DNA: TGTGCCAGCAGCTTAGCGGTGAGCCGTGAAGCTTTCTTT.

V is TRBV24-1 and J is TRBJ2-1, with 13 bases matching TRBD2. This CDR3 region has 16 residues. J was trimmed by 5 bases and V by 3 bases; bases with no gene match: 3. Germline assignment: CDR1 KGHDR and CDR2 SFDVKD. The CDR3 sequence: CATSDRGLAGDNEQFF. In nucleotides, the CDR3 is TGTGCCACCAGTGATCGCGGACTAGCGGGGGACAATGAGCAGTTCTTC.

V gene TRBV14 combines with J gene TRBJ2-7; TRBD1 matches at 10 bases. V lost 2 bases, J lost 3 bases, and 4 bases stayed unmatched. Per germline, CDR1 SGHDN and CDR2 FVKESK. CDR3 length: 15 residues. The CDR3 nucleotides read TGTGCCAGCAGCCAACCCGGGACAGGGGACTACGAGCAGTACTTC. The encoded protein is CASSQPGTGDYEQYF.

The CDR3 DNA sequence: TGTGCCAGCAGCCAGGATCTAGCGGGGCCCCGGGTAGATACGCAGTATTTT. Protein sequence: CASSQDLAGPRVDTQYF. The chain employs TRBV4-2 and TRBJ2-3; 9 bases agree with TRBD2. Germline values: CDR1 LGHNA, CDR2 YNFKEQ. This CDR3 has 17 residues. Germline trimming cut 3 bases from V and 5 bases from J; bases unmatched to any gene: 12.

This clonotype was found a few times. The rearrangement uses TRBV30 and TRBJ1-1; 7 positions match TRBD1. The CDR3 is 13 residues long. Per germline, CDR1 GTSNPN and CDR2 SVGIG (reference sequence). Unmatched junction bases numbered 4, after V lost 0 bases and J lost 6 bases. Here the CDR3 DNA reads TGTGCCTGGAGTGTGCTTACAGGGGCTGAAGCTTTCTTT. Residues: CAWSVLTGAEAFF.

The CDR3, as DNA: TGCGCCAGCAGTAAACTAGCGGGGGGATACACAGATACGCAGTATTTT. Protein sequence: CASSKLAGGYTDTQYF. The J gene is TRBJ2-3, the V gene TRBV4-1, with TRBD2 matching 12 bases. The CDR3 totals 16 residues. V lost 6 bases to trimming and J lost 2 bases; unmatched junction nucleotides: 6. Germline V gives CDR1 MGHRA, CDR2 YSYEKL.

This clonotype turned up a few times. This chain joins TRBV5-1 and TRBJ2-2, with a weak D call TRBD2 (5 bases). CDR1 is SGHRS and CDR2 is YFSETQ in the germline V gene. CDR3 length: 15 amino acids. V lost 5 bases and J 0 bases, leaving 11 bases between the germline ends. The CDR3: CASSPDYPNTGELFF. In DNA, the CDR3 is TGCGCCAGCAGTCCCGACTACCCGAACACCGGGGAGCTGTTTTTT.

The chain is built from TRBV7-6 and TRBJ2-1, with TRBD2 identical over 10 bases. The ends lost 0 bases at V and 8 bases at J; junction bases unmatched: 10. The CDR3 consists of 17 residues. Germline V lookup: CDR1 SGHVS, CDR2 FNYEAQ. The CDR3 sequence: CASSLALRSGGWYEQFF. CDR3 nucleotides: TGTGCCAGCAGCTTAGCGCTCCGTAGCGGGGGGTGGTATGAGCAGTTCTTC.

The chain has TRBV6-4 and TRBJ2-2; tentatively, D is TRBD1 or TRBD2 (6 bases each). The germline CDR1 and CDR2 sequences are MRHNA and SNTAGT. CDR3 length: 16 residues. With 0 bases removed from V and 5 bases from J, the gap between germline ends came to 13 bases. CDR3 DNA sequence: TGTGCCAGCAGTGACTCCGGGGGCCCTCGTACCGGGGAGCTGTTTTTT. It is translated as CASSDSGGPRTGELFF.

This clonotype was observed at least ten times. CDR3 protein: CASSQPQGNEQFF. Written as DNA, the CDR3 is TGCGCCAGCAGCCAACCCCAGGGCAATGAGCAGTTCTTC. This sequence joins TRBV4-1 and TRBJ2-1, with D possibly TRBD1 on 5 matching bases. Between the trimmed V and J ends, which lost 2 bases and 6 bases, there was a span of 8 bases. The germline V gene encodes CDR1 MGHRA and CDR2 YSYEKL. CDR3 length: 13 residues.

This clonotype was seen only a few times. The rearrangement joins TRBV9 to TRBJ1-4; weak D call: TRBD1 (5 bases). Trimming took 3 bases from V and 0 from J, leaving 12 bases between them. CDR1 and CDR2 from the germline V gene are SGDLS and YYNGEE. The CDR3 length is 16 residues. The CDR3 reads CASSASGQPTNEKLFF. Here the CDR3 DNA reads TGTGCCAGCAGCGCCAGCGGACAACCAACTAATGAAAAACTGTTTTTT.

The V gene is TRBV5-1, the J gene TRBJ1-5; D gene uncertain. Trimming took off 5 bases at V and 8 bases at J, with 14 bases between the two ends. Germline V gene data show CDR1 as SGHRS and CDR2 as YFSETQ. This CDR3 has 13 residues. The CDR3 spells CASRLSLGEPQHF. In DNA, the CDR3 is TGCGCCAGCAGGTTGTCCCTTGGGGAGCCCCAGCATTTT.

This clonotype was seen ten or more times. The chain combines TRBV12-3 or TRBV12-4 with TRBJ1-2; 7 nucleotides align to TRBD1. CDR3 length: 13 residues. J gave up 5 bases and V 5 bases, and 5 bases lay outside the gene matches. The CDR3 bases are TGTGCCAGCAGTCGGGACAGTTTGTATGGCTACACCTTC. Its translation is CASSRDSLYGYTF.

In its sample, this clonotype was seen a few times. The J gene is TRBJ1-4, the V gene TRBV2, with 9 bases aligning to TRBD1. Germline CDR1 and CDR2: SNHLY and FYNNEI. The length of the CDR3 is 17 residues. After removal of 5 bases from V and 11 bases from J, the junction contained 18 bases not matched to a gene. The CDR3 reads CASSSETGGNLNGKLFF. The CDR3 region has the DNA TGTGCCAGCAGTTCGGAGACAGGGGGGAACTTAAATGGTAAACTGTTTTTT.

The chain combines TRBV6-6 with TRBJ2-5; D gene uncertain. The CDR3 is made up of 14 amino acids. Trimming pared 7 bases from V and 3 bases from J, leaving 15 bases between. Germline CDR1 MNHNY, CDR2 SVGAGI (reference sequence). In DNA, the CDR3 is TGTGCCAGCACCCCCCACTCTGGGAAAGAGACCCAGTACTTC. Translated, it gives CASTPHSGKETQYF.